One T cell receptor (beta chain) is described in this entry. As yet, its antigen is unknown. This entry comes from a study of shared clonotypes between healthy human individuals. V lost 3 bases and J 1 base, leaving 11 bases between the germline ends. CDR3 length: 15 residues. Germline V gene lookup returns CDR1 KGHSH and CDR2 LQKENI. This table comes from immunoSEQ multiplex PCR, and its TCRdb copy is limited to in-frame clones, with some not included. The sample carries roughly 1,600,000 clones, approximately 98.5% recorded once. The study's findings and limits: Naive subsets typically showed greater estimated richness than memory subsets.

Material: naive CD4+ T cells sorted from blood. Subset denoted: CD45RA+ positively selected. This clonotype was obtained from a man aged 25-45 years in good health. The chain couples TRBV18 to TRBJ2-3; D may be TRBD1 (5 bases). CDR3 in DNA: TGTGCCAGCTCACCTGCGGCAGGGCGCACAGATACGCAGTATTTT. It yields the protein CASSPAAGRTDTQYF.